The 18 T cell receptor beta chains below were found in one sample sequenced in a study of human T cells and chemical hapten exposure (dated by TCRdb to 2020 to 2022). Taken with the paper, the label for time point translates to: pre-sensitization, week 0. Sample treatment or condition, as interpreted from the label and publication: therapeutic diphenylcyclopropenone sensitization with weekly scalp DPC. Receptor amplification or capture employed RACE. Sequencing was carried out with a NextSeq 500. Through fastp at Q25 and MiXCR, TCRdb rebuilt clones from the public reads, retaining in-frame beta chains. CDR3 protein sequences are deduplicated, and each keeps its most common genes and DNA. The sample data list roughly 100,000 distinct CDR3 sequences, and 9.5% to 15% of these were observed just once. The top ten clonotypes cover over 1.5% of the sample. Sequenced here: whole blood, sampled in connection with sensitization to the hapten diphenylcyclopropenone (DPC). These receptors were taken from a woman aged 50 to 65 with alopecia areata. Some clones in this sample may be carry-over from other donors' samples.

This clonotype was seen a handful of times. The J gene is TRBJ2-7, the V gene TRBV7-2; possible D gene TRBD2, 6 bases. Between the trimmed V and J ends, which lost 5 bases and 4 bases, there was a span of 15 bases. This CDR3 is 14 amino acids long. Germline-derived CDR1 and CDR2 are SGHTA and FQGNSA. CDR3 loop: CASSLSTSQYEQYF. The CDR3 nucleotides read TGTGCCAGCAGCCTTTCGACTAGTCAGTACGAGCAGTACTTC. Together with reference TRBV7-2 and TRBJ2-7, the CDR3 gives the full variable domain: GAGVSQSPSNKVTEKGKDVELRCDPISGHTALYWYRQSLGQGLEFLIYFQGNSAPDKSGLPSDRFSAERTGGSVSTLTIQRTQQEDSAVYLCASSLSTSQYEQYFGPGTRLTVT.

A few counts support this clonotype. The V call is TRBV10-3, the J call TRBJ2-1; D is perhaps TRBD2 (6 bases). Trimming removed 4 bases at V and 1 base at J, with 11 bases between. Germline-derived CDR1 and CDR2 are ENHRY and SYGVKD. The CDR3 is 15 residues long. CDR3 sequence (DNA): TGTGCCATCAGTGCTCTAGCGATATCCTACAATGAGCAGTTCTTC. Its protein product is CAISALAISYNEQFF.

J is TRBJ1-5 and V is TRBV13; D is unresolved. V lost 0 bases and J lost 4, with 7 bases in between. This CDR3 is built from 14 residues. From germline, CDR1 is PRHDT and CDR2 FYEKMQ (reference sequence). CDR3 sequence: CASSLGQFNQPQHF. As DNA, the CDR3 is TGTGCCAGCAGCTTAGGACAGTTTAATCAGCCCCAGCATTTT.

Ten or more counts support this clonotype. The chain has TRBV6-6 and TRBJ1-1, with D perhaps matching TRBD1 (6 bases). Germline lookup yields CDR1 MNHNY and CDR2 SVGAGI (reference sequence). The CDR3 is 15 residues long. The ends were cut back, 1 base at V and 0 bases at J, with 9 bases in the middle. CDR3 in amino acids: CASSYFGTMNTEAFF. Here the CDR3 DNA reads TGTGCCAGCAGTTACTTCGGGACAATGAACACTGAAGCTTTCTTT.

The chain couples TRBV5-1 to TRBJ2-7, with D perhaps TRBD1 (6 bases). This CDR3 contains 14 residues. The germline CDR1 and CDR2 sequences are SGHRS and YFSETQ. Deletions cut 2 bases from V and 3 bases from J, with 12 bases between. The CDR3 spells CASSFTGSDYEQYF. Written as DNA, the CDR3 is TGCGCCAGCAGCTTTACAGGGTCGGACTACGAGCAGTACTTC.

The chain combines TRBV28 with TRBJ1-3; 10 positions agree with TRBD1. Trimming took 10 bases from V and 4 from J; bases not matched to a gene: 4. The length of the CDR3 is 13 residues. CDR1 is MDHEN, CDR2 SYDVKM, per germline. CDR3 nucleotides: TGTGCCACTCGACAGGGGGCAGGAAACACCATATATTTT. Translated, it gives CATRQGAGNTIYF.

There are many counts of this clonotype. The CDR3 DNA reads as TGTGCCAGCAGTCAAAAGATGAGCTCCTACAATGAGCAGTTCTTC. Its translation is CASSQKMSSYNEQFF. The rearrangement joins TRBV6-5 to TRBJ2-1, with unresolved D. V lost 5 bases and J lost 0, with 11 bases in between. Germline CDR1 reads MNHEY; CDR2 reads SVGAGI. The CDR3 runs 15 residues.

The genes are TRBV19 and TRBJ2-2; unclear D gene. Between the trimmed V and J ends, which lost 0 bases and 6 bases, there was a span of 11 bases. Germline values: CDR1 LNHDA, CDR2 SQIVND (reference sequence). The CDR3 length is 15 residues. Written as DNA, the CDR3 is TGTGCCAGTAGTATAGATCGGACGCGATCCGGGGAGCTGTTTTTT. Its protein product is CASSIDRTRSGELFF.

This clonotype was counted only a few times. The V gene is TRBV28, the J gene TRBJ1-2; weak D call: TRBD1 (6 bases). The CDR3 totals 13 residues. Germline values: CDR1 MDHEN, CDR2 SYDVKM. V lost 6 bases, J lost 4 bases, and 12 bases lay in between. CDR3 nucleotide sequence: TGTGCCAGCAGCCCGGACAGCTTCTATGGCTACACCTTC. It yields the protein CASSPDSFYGYTF.

CDR3 sequence reads: CASSRVWGPNTEAFF. In DNA, the CDR3 is TGTGCCAGCTCACGGGTGTGGGGTCCGAACACTGAAGCTTTCTTT. The chain combines TRBV18 with TRBJ1-1; D gene ambiguous. The germline V and J ends were trimmed by 4 bases and 1 base, with 13 bases remaining between them. CDR3 length equals 15 residues. In germline, CDR1 is KGHSH, CDR2 LQKENI.

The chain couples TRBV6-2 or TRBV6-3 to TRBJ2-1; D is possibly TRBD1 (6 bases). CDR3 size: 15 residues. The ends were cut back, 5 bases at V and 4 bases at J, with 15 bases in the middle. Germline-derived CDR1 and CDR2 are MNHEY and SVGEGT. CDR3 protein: CASSRAFGTYNEQFF. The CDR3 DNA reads TGTGCCAGCAGTAGAGCGTTCGGGACATACAATGAGCAGTTCTTC.

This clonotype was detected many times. The CDR3 spells CASSASAGANEQFF. The DNA for the CDR3 is TGTGCCAGCAGCGCCTCAGCCGGGGCAAATGAGCAGTTCTTC. The chain links TRBV11-3 to TRBJ2-1, with D perhaps matching TRBD1 or TRBD2 (5 bases each). In germline, CDR1 is SGHNT, CDR2 YENEEA. CDR3 length: 14 amino acids. The V end was cut by 5 bases, the J end by 7 bases, with 15 bases between.

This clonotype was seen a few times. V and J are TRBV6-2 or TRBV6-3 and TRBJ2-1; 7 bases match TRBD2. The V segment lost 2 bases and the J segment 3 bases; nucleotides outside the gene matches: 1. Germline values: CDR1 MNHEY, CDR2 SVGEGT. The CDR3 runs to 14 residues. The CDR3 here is CASSYQRDYNEQFF. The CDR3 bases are TGTGCCAGCAGTTACCAGCGGGACTACAATGAGCAGTTCTTC.

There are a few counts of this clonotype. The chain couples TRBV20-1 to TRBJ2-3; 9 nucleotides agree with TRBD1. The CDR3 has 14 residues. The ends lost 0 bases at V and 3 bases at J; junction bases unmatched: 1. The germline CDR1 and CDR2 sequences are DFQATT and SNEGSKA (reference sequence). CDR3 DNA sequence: TGCAGTGCTAGAGATGGGACAGGGACAGATACGCAGTATTTT. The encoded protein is CSARDGTGTDTQYF.

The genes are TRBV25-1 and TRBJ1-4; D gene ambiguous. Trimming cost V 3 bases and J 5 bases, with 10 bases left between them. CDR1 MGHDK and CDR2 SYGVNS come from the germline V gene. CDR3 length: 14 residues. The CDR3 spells CASSDLGSNEKLFF. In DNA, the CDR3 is TGTGCCAGCAGTGACTTGGGCTCCAATGAAAAACTGTTTTTT.

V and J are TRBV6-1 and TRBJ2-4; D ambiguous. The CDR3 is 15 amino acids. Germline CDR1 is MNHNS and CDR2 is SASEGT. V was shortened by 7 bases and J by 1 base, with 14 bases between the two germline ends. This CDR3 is CASNGVTGAKNIQYF. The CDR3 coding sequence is TGTGCCAGCAACGGAGTAACTGGGGCCAAAAACATTCAGTACTTC.

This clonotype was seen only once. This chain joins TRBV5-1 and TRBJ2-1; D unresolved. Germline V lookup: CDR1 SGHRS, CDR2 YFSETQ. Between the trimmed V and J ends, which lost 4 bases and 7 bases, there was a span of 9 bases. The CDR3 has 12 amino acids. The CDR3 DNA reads TGCGCCAGCAGCCCGAACCCAAATGAGCAGTTCTTC. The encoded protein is CASSPNPNEQFF.

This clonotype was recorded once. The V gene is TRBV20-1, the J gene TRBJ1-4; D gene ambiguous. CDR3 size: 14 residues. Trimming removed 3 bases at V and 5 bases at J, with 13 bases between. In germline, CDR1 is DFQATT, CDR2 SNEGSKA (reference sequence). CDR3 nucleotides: TGCAGTGCTAGCGATTGGACGAAGAATGAAAAACTGTTTTTT. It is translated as CSASDWTKNEKLFF.